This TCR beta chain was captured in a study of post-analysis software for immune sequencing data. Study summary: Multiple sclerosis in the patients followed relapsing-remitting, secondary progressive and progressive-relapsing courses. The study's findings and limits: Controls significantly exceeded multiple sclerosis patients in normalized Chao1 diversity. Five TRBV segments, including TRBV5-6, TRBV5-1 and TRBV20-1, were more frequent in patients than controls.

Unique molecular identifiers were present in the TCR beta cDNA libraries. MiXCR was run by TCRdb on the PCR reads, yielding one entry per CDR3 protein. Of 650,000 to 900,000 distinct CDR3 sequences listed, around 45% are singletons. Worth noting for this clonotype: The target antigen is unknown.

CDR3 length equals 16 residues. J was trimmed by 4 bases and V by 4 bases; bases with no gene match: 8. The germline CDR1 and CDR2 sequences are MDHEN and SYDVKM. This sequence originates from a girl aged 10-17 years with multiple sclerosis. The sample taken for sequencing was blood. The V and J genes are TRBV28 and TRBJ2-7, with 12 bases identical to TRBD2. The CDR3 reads CASSSYLAGGGYEQYF. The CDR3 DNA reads TGTGCCAGCAGTTCATATCTAGCGGGAGGGGGTTACGAGCAGTACTTC.